The 30 T cell receptor beta chains below come from one sample, sequenced in a study of CD8 T cells in ankylosing spondylitis. Study results and limitations: What seemed typical of ankylosing spondylitis blood was a TCR beta motif built from several highly homologous variants.

Each CDR3 protein is one row after TCRdb ran MiXCR on the 5' RACE reads. The sample lists roughly 470,000 distinct CDR3 sequences; roughly 26% were seen once. No antigen has been identified for these receptors. The source material was blood, either unsorted or a sorted T cell fraction (not recorded which). The receptor set was obtained from a male donor with ankylosing spondylitis.

The gene calls are TRBV29-1 and TRBJ1-1; no clear D gene. Between the trimmed V and J ends, which lost 7 bases and 1 base, there was a span of 7 bases. Germline loops: CDR1 SQVTM, CDR2 ANQGSEA. The CDR3 sequence is 11 residues long. The chain's CDR3 is CSAIPNTEAFF. In DNA, the CDR3 is TGCAGCGCCATACCGAACACTGAAGCTTTCTTT.

The chain recombines TRBV12-3 or TRBV12-4 with TRBJ2-7, with 7 nucleotides matching TRBD2. This CDR3 contains 13 residues. After removal of 6 bases from V and 3 bases from J, the junction contained 5 bases not matched to a gene. CDR3 DNA: TGTGCCAGCAGGAGGGGACTAAACTACGAGCAGTACTTC. This encodes CASRRGLNYEQYF.

This clonotype has ten or more counts. V gene TRBV7-8 combines with J gene TRBJ2-5; D might be TRBD2 (6 bases). This CDR3 is built from 15 residues. From germline, CDR1 is SGHVS and CDR2 FQNEAQ. Trimming cost V 2 bases and J 4 bases, with 14 bases left between them. The CDR3 nucleotides read TGTGCCAGCAGCTTACTAGCGCCCCCCGGAGAGACCCAGTACTTC. It yields the protein CASSLLAPPGETQYF.

The V gene is TRBV20-1, the J gene TRBJ1-1; 7 bases map to TRBD1. The J segment lost 8 bases and the V segment lost 1 base, leaving 4 bases of the junction unmatched. Germline loops: CDR1 DFQATT, CDR2 SNEGSKA (reference sequence). CDR3 size: 12 residues. As DNA, the CDR3 is TGCAGTGCTAGAGGGGGACAGACCGAAGCTTTCTTT. Translation gives CSARGGQTEAFF.

The rearrangement links TRBV9 to TRBJ1-5, with D unclear. This CDR3 comprises 15 residues. Trimming removed 0 bases at V and 2 bases at J, with 9 bases between. In germline, CDR1 is SGDLS, CDR2 YYNGEE. Here the CDR3 DNA reads TGTGCCAGCAGCGTAGAACCGAATGGCAATCAGCCCCAGCATTTT. This codes for CASSVEPNGNQPQHF.

This clonotype was observed a few times. The V gene is TRBV6-2 or TRBV6-3, the J gene TRBJ2-1, with 11 bases lining up with TRBD1. J was trimmed by 0 bases and V by 2 bases; bases with no gene match: 0. The CDR3 runs 16 residues. Germline V gene lookup returns CDR1 MNHEY and CDR2 SVGEGT. CDR3 amino acids: CASSYGTGGSYNEQFF. The CDR3 DNA follows: TGTGCCAGCAGTTACGGGACAGGGGGCTCCTACAATGAGCAGTTCTTC.

The chain carries TRBV20-1 and TRBJ1-1; D is unresolved. The germline gives CDR1 DFQATT, CDR2 SNEGSKA (reference sequence). V was cut by 2 bases and J by 1 base, with 2 bases left in between. This CDR3 comprises 11 residues. CDR3 region: CSARQNTEAFF. As DNA, the CDR3 is TGCAGTGCTAGACAGAACACTGAAGCTTTCTTT.

The chain recombines TRBV20-1 with TRBJ2-1; D possibly uses TRBD1 or TRBD2 (5 bases each). In germline, CDR1 is DFQATT, CDR2 SNEGSKA (reference sequence). The CDR3 loop spans 12 amino acids. The ends were cut back, 7 bases at V and 6 bases at J, with 13 bases in the middle. The CDR3 protein is CSVTLGGNEQFF. CDR3 in DNA: TGCAGTGTTACCCTTGGGGGCAATGAGCAGTTCTTC.

The chain joins TRBV30 to TRBJ2-3; D possibly matches TRBD1 or TRBD2 (5 bases each). The V end lost 0 bases, the J end lost 0 bases, and 7 bases lay between the germline ends. CDR1 and CDR2 from the germline V gene are GTSNPN and SVGIG (reference sequence). The CDR3 extends over 14 amino acids. The CDR3 loop reads CAWSVRGSTDTQYF. The CDR3 DNA reads TGTGCCTGGAGTGTACGGGGCAGCACAGATACGCAGTATTTT.

J is TRBJ1-2 and V is TRBV4-1; 9 positions agree with TRBD1. CDR1 and CDR2 from the germline V gene are MGHRA and YSYEKL. Trimming at V came to 0 bases and at J to 4 bases, leaving 9 bases not matched to a gene. This CDR3 has 17 amino acids. For the CDR3, the DNA is TGCGCCAGCAGCCAAGATGACAGGGGGGATCTTGGCTATGGCTACACCTTC. Protein product: CASSQDDRGDLGYGYTF.

There are many counts of this clonotype. This chain connects TRBV12-3 or TRBV12-4 to TRBJ1-1; D is undetermined. This CDR3 region has 13 residues. V was cut by 5 bases and J by 0 bases, with 7 bases left in between. CDR3 nucleotides: TGTGCCAGCAGTATAGACATGAACACTGAAGCTTTCTTT. Residues: CASSIDMNTEAFF.

This clonotype was recorded many times. The CDR3 DNA reads as TGCGCCAGCAGCTTGGTAGCTAGCGGGAGCAATGAGCAGTTCTTC. Protein sequence: CASSLVASGSNEQFF. The V gene is TRBV5-1, the J gene TRBJ2-1; 10 bases align to TRBD2. Unmatched junction bases numbered 3, after V lost 0 bases and J lost 6 bases. Per germline, CDR1 SGHRS and CDR2 YFSETQ. There are 15 residues in the CDR3.

This clonotype was detected a few times. The V gene is TRBV12-3 or TRBV12-4, the J gene TRBJ2-3, with TRBD2 identical over 9 bases. Germline trimming cut 3 bases from V and 6 bases from J; bases unmatched to any gene: 10. The CDR3 runs to 16 residues. CDR3 loop: CASSFRASGMSDTQYF. As DNA, the CDR3 is TGTGCCAGCAGTTTCCGCGCTAGCGGGATGTCCGATACGCAGTATTTT.

This clonotype was observed once. This chain links TRBV6-1 with TRBJ2-1, with a tentative D call TRBD1 (6 bases). The CDR3 is made up of 15 amino acids. The germline V gene has CDR1 MNHNS and CDR2 SASEGT. V lost 7 bases to trimming and J lost 3 bases, with 16 bases between them. DNA of the CDR3: TGTGCCAGCAAACGACAGGCAGACTACTACAATGAGCAGTTCTTC. It yields the protein CASKRQADYYNEQFF.

The CDR3: CASSPTRRGQFF. CDR3 bases: TGTGCCAGCAGTCCAACCCGTCGCGGGCAGTTCTTC. The V and J genes are TRBV12-3 or TRBV12-4 and TRBJ2-1; D remains ambiguous. This CDR3 has 12 residues. Trimming took 5 bases from V and 12 from J, leaving 14 bases between them.

This clonotype was detected many times. This chain connects TRBV6-1 to TRBJ2-3; 8 bases match TRBD2. V gave up 10 bases and J gave up 0 bases; unmatched junction bases: 9. The CDR3 runs to 15 residues. CDR1 and CDR2 (germline): MNHNS, SASEGT. CDR3 DNA: TGTGCCAAGAAGGAACTAGCGGAAAGCACAGATACGCAGTATTTT. Amino acid sequence: CAKKELAESTDTQYF.

This clonotype came up a few times. The rearrangement joins TRBV20-1 to TRBJ2-3; perhaps TRBD1 as D (5 bases). The V and J ends lost 6 bases and 4 bases respectively, with 14 bases between them. The CDR3 runs 13 residues. CDR1 and CDR2 from the germline V gene are DFQATT and SNEGSKA (reference sequence). The CDR3 loop is CSANDRIADTQYF. CDR3 DNA: TGCAGTGCCAATGACAGAATTGCAGATACGCAGTATTTT.

There are a few counts of this clonotype. The genes are TRBV7-9 and TRBJ1-2; D gene ambiguous. Between the trimmed V and J ends, which lost 1 base and 8 bases, there was a span of 11 bases. This CDR3 contains 13 residues. Per the germline V gene, CDR1 is SEHNR and CDR2 is FQNEAQ (reference sequence). This CDR3 is CASSLVQTTGYTF. The CDR3 DNA reads as TGTGCCAGCAGCTTAGTACAGACTACCGGCTACACCTTC.

This clonotype was seen a few times. This chain connects TRBV20-1 to TRBJ1-6; D is uncertain. Germline V gene sequence: CDR1 DFQATT, CDR2 SNEGSKA (reference sequence). V gave up 6 bases and J gave up 9 bases, with 18 bases separating them. The CDR3 is made up of 14 amino acids. The CDR3 DNA follows: TGCAGTGCCAGAACCGGGATATTGGGTTCACCCCTCCACTTT. This codes for CSARTGILGSPLHF.

This clonotype occurred a few times. The chain recombines TRBV11-2 with TRBJ2-1, with TRBD1 identical over 8 bases. CDR1 and CDR2 from the germline V gene are SGHAT and FQNNGV. The J segment lost 5 bases and the V segment lost 5 bases, leaving 8 bases of the junction unmatched. The CDR3 contains 15 residues. CDR3 region: CASSKGQVVDNEQFF. DNA of the CDR3: TGTGCCAGCAGCAAGGGACAGGTGGTCGACAATGAGCAGTTCTTC.

This clonotype showed up just a few times. The chain joins TRBV7-2 to TRBJ1-1, with 7 bases matching TRBD1. The ends lost 4 bases at V and 5 bases at J; junction bases unmatched: 10. The germline CDR1 and CDR2 sequences are SGHTA and FQGNSA. This CDR3 is built from 15 residues. The CDR3 nucleotides are TGTGCCAGCAGCTGGATAGGGGGCGAGGGAACTGAAGCTTTCTTT. Protein sequence: CASSWIGGEGTEAFF.

The chain carries TRBV6-1 and TRBJ2-4; 7 nucleotides line up with TRBD1. V lost 3 bases and J lost 1; bases outside the gene matches: 3. CDR1 and CDR2 from the germline V gene are MNHNS and SASEGT. CDR3 length: 15 residues. As DNA, the CDR3 is TGTGCCAGCAGTGATTTACAGGGGGCCAAAAACATTCAGTACTTC. Its protein is CASSDLQGAKNIQYF.

The chain is built from TRBV5-1 and TRBJ2-7, with TRBD2 matching 8 bases. Germline V lookup: CDR1 SGHRS, CDR2 YFSETQ. Trimming took 4 bases from V and 3 from J; bases not matched to a gene: 6. This CDR3 is built from 14 residues. The CDR3 reads CASSISGTSYEQYV. The CDR3 DNA reads as TGCGCCAGCAGCATCTCCGGGACTAGCTACGAGCAGTACGTC.

This chain uses TRBV24-1 with TRBJ1-1; D remains unclear. Trimming took 0 bases from V and 10 from J, leaving 5 bases between them. CDR1 is KGHDR and CDR2 is SFDVKD in the germline V gene. This CDR3 has 11 residues. In DNA form, the CDR3 reads TGTGCCACCAGTGATTTGAATCGAGCTTTCTTT. The encoded protein is CATSDLNRAFF.

The chain has TRBV12-3 or TRBV12-4 and TRBJ1-1, with D hard to call. V lost 7 bases and J lost 0, with 0 bases in between. The length of the CDR3 is 10 residues. CDR3 nucleotides: TGTGCCAGCATGAACACTGAAGCTTTCTTT. Encoded protein: CASMNTEAFF.

The V call is TRBV7-9, the J call TRBJ1-6; no reliable D call. Germline V gene sequence: CDR1 SEHNR, CDR2 FQNEAQ (reference sequence). There are 14 residues in the CDR3. The ends were cut back, 5 bases at V and 9 bases at J, with 14 bases in the middle. CDR3 DNA: TGTGCCAGCAGCCCGCTAAAAAAAAGTTCACCCCTCCACTTT. This sequence encodes CASSPLKKSSPLHF.

Only a few counts were recorded for this clonotype. The rearrangement uses TRBV20-1 and TRBJ2-3; 14 nucleotides align to TRBD2. Per the germline V gene, CDR1 is DFQATT and CDR2 is SNEGSKA (reference sequence). This CDR3 is built from 15 residues. Trimming took 4 bases from V and 6 from J; bases not matched to a gene: 6. CDR3 coding DNA: TGCAGTGCTACACAGGGACTAGCGGGGGACGATACGCAGTATTTT. Translating gives CSATQGLAGDDTQYF.

This clonotype appeared a few times. V is TRBV4-1 and J is TRBJ1-6; 8 bases match TRBD1. J gave up 4 bases and V 0 bases, and 8 bases lay outside the gene matches. CDR1 and CDR2 (germline): MGHRA, YSYEKL. This CDR3 region has 18 residues. The CDR3 loop reads CASSQDGGQAAYNSPLHF. CDR3 sequence (DNA): TGCGCCAGCAGCCAAGATGGGGGACAGGCGGCATATAATTCACCCCTCCACTTT.

The CDR3 DNA is TGTGCCAGCAGCATCGCCTGGCGGGTTGGACTTACCTACGAGCAGTACTTC. It codes for CASSIAWRVGLTYEQYF. The V gene is TRBV7-2, the J gene TRBJ2-7; D is perhaps TRBD2 (5 bases). V lost 5 bases and J 2 bases, leaving 22 bases between the germline ends. Germline V CDR1 and CDR2: SGHTA, FQGNSA. This CDR3 spans 17 amino acids. Filled out from reference TRBV7-2 and TRBJ2-7, the complete variable domain reads GAGVSQSPSNKVTEKGKDVELRCDPISGHTALYWYRQSLGQGLEFLIYFQGNSAPDKSGLPSDRFSAERTGGSVSTLTIQRTQQEDSAVYLCASSIAWRVGLTYEQYFGPGTRLTVT.

This rearrangement joins TRBV5-1 to TRBJ2-5, with a tentative D call TRBD1 (6 bases). Trimming left V 3 bases short and J 4 bases short, with 16 bases between. The CDR3 consists of 15 residues. CDR1 and CDR2 from the germline V gene are SGHRS and YFSETQ. The CDR3 DNA follows: TGCGCCAGCAGCTCCAGTACTTGGACAGCAGAGACCCAGTACTTC. This sequence encodes CASSSSTWTAETQYF.